These T cell receptor beta chains were read from a single sample in a study of blood T cell repertoires in COVID-19. Measured with immunoSEQ multiplex PCR; TCRdb has only the in-frame clones, and not every one. The data hold 250,000 to 350,000 clones, with 90% observed a single time. Sequences were obtained from peripheral blood. The source is a woman between 25 and 40 years old with COVID-19, enrolled during active disease. Both conserved end residues are part of each CDR3. D genes are given only for firm matches. A row's size may be missing; if present it is once, few, many or a size class.

length: 15; V: TRBV19; D: -; J: TRBJ1-5; size: -; CDR3: CASGPTGKLNQPQHF; DNA: TGTGCCAGTGGCCCTACAGGGAAGCTCAATCAGCCCCAGCATTTT
length: 16; V: TRBV7-4; D: TRBD1; J: TRBJ2-5; size: -; CDR3: CASSPRDRGPQETQYF; DNA: TGTGCCAGCAGCCCCCGGGACAGGGGTCCCCAAGAGACCCAGTACTTC
length: 14; V: TRBV11-2; D: -; J: TRBJ1-1; size: -; CDR3: CASSRGKVDTEAFF; DNA: TGTGCCAGCAGCCGGGGGAAGGTCGACACTGAAGCTTTCTTT
length: 14; V: TRBV28; D: -; J: TRBJ1-3; size: -; CDR3: CASSLTGVGNTIYF; DNA: TGTGCCAGCAGTTTAACCGGGGTAGGAAACACCATATATTTT
length: 15; V: TRBV10-3; D: TRBD1; J: TRBJ1-3; size: once; CDR3: CAISERQGSGNTIYF; DNA: TGTGCCATCAGTGAAAGACAGGGGTCTGGAAACACCATATATTTT
length: 14; V: TRBV2; D: -; J: TRBJ1-2; size: few; CDR3: CASRETREEKGYTF; DNA: TGTGCCAGCAGGGAAACCAGGGAAGAGAAAGGCTACACCTTC
length: 15; V: TRBV19; D: TRBD1; J: TRBJ1-2; size: -; CDR3: CASSRIGTVLYGYTF; DNA: TGTGCCAGTAGCCGGATCGGGACAGTTCTCTATGGCTACACCTTC
length: 14; V: TRBV5-4; D: TRBD2; J: TRBJ2-7; size: -; CDR3: CASSLGLAGDEQYF; DNA: TGTGCCAGCAGCTTAGGGCTAGCGGGAGACGAGCAGTACTTC
length: 16; V: TRBV11-2; D: TRBD1; J: TRBJ2-7; size: -; CDR3: CASSLLRTGPSYEQYF; DNA: TGTGCCAGCAGCTTACTACGGACAGGGCCCTCCTACGAGCAGTACTTC
length: 16; V: TRBV11-3; D: TRBD2; J: TRBJ2-3; size: once; CDR3: CASSTRSGSGTDTQYF; DNA: TGTGCCAGCAGCACCCGAAGCGGGAGCGGGACAGATACGCAGTATTTT
length: 15; V: TRBV7-9; D: TRBD1; J: TRBJ1-2; size: -; CDR3: CASSYPDRGNYGYTF; DNA: TGTGCCAGCAGCTACCCTGACAGGGGTAACTATGGCTACACCTTC
length: 16; V: TRBV5-4; D: TRBD2; J: TRBJ2-3; size: -; CDR3: CASSSAGTSGMDTQYF; DNA: TGTGCCAGCAGCTCCGCCGGGACTAGCGGGATGGATACGCAGTATTTT
length: 15; V: TRBV3-1/TRBV3-2; D: TRBD1; J: TRBJ1-5; size: -; CDR3: CASSQGTGVGQPQHF; DNA: TGTGCCAGCAGCCAAGGGACAGGGGTGGGTCAGCCCCAGCATTTT
length: 16; V: TRBV28; D: TRBD1; J: TRBJ2-3; size: -; CDR3: CASSYRTGGRADTQYF; DNA: TGTGCCAGCAGTTACAGGACAGGGGGTAGGGCAGATACGCAGTATTTT
length: 15; V: TRBV6-4; D: TRBD2; J: TRBJ2-1; size: -; CDR3: CASSDASGRYNEQFF; DNA: TGTGCCAGCAGTGACGCTAGCGGGAGGTACAATGAGCAGTTCTTC
length: 15; V: TRBV25-1; D: -; J: TRBJ1-1; size: -; CDR3: CASSESADGDTEAFF; DNA: TGTGCCAGCAGTGAATCGGCTGACGGGGACACTGAAGCTTTCTTT
length: 18; V: TRBV9; D: TRBD2; J: TRBJ2-3; size: -; CDR3: CASSSSRLAGVLTDTQYF; DNA: TGTGCCAGCAGCTCAAGCAGACTAGCGGGAGTCCTCACAGATACGCAGTATTTT
length: 15; V: TRBV7-8; D: TRBD1; J: TRBJ1-4; size: -; CDR3: CASSAQGSSHEKLFF; DNA: TGTGCCAGCAGCGCACAGGGGTCGTCTCATGAAAAACTGTTTTTT
length: 14; V: TRBV5-1; D: -; J: TRBJ2-5; size: -; CDR3: CASSLFQGEETQYF; DNA: TGCGCCAGCAGCTTGTTCCAGGGCGAAGAGACCCAGTACTTC
length: 14; V: TRBV27; D: -; J: TRBJ1-4; size: -; CDR3: CASRLTGDNEKLFF; DNA: TGTGCCAGCAGGCTGACAGGAGATAATGAAAAACTGTTTTTT
length: 14; V: TRBV11-3; D: -; J: TRBJ2-2; size: -; CDR3: CASSLDSIAGELFF; DNA: TGTGCCAGCAGCTTAGACAGTATTGCCGGGGAGCTGTTTTTT
length: 12; V: TRBV29-1; D: TRBD1; J: TRBJ1-1; size: once; CDR3: CSARTGEAEAFF; DNA: TGCAGCGCCCGGACAGGGGAGGCTGAAGCTTTCTTT
length: 13; V: TRBV6-5; D: -; J: TRBJ2-7; size: -; CDR3: CASNYEGFYEQYF; DNA: TGTGCCAGCAATTATGAGGGATTCTACGAGCAGTACTTC
length: 15; V: TRBV7-2; D: TRBD2; J: TRBJ2-7; size: -; CDR3: CASSPVSGDTYEQYF; DNA: TGTGCCAGCAGCCCCGTTAGCGGGGATACCTACGAGCAGTACTTC
length: 14; V: TRBV12-5; D: -; J: TRBJ1-2; size: -; CDR3: CASGLALGVYGYTF; DNA: TGTGCTAGTGGTTTGGCCCTCGGGGTGTATGGCTACACCTTC
length: 13; V: TRBV27; D: -; J: TRBJ1-2; size: -; CDR3: CASSLSPSYGYTF; DNA: TGTGCCAGCAGTCTAAGCCCTTCCTATGGCTACACCTTC
length: 14; V: TRBV19; D: -; J: TRBJ2-3; size: -; CDR3: CASSRGRSSDTQYF; DNA: TGTGCCAGTAGTAGGGGCAGGTCCTCAGATACGCAGTATTTT
length: 14; V: TRBV2; D: TRBD2; J: TRBJ2-1; size: -; CDR3: CASLPSGRLNEQFF; DNA: TGTGCCAGCCTCCCCAGCGGGAGGCTTAATGAGCAGTTCTTC
length: 17; V: TRBV6-2/TRBV6-3; D: TRBD2; J: TRBJ2-7; size: -; CDR3: CASSYSSSGRVTEEQYF; DNA: TGTGCCAGCAGTTACTCGTCTAGCGGGAGAGTAACGGAGGAGCAGTACTTC
length: 16; V: TRBV5-1; D: -; J: TRBJ1-1; size: once; CDR3: CASSPLTFGADTEAFF; DNA: TGCGCCAGCAGTCCCTTGACATTTGGGGCGGACACTGAAGCTTTCTTT
length: 14; V: TRBV11-2; D: TRBD2; J: TRBJ2-7; size: -; CDR3: CASSFGQGGYEQYF; DNA: TGTGCCAGCAGCTTCGGGCAGGGAGGGTACGAGCAGTACTTC
length: 16; V: TRBV7-9; D: -; J: TRBJ2-3; size: -; CDR3: CASSLGGQSGTDTQYF; DNA: TGTGCCAGCAGCTTAGGTGGCCAGAGCGGCACAGATACGCAGTATTTT
length: 13; V: TRBV29-1; D: -; J: TRBJ2-2; size: -; CDR3: CSVSNINTGELFF; DNA: TGCAGCGTTTCAAACATCAACACCGGGGAGCTGTTTTTT
length: 13; V: TRBV6-1; D: -; J: TRBJ1-2; size: -; CDR3: CASSERGESFYTF; DNA: TGTGCCAGCAGTGAACGGGGGGAGAGCTTCTACACCTTC
length: 13; V: TRBV6-5; D: -; J: TRBJ1-5; size: -; CDR3: CASIRGVNQPQHF; DNA: TGTGCCAGCATACGGGGGGTCAATCAGCCCCAGCATTTT
length: 14; V: TRBV9; D: -; J: TRBJ1-2; size: -; CDR3: CASSEAADYYGYTF; DNA: TGTGCCAGCAGCGAGGCGGCAGATTACTATGGCTACACCTTC
length: 15; V: TRBV6-4; D: TRBD2; J: TRBJ2-3; size: -; CDR3: CASSGLAGPTDTQYF; DNA: TGTGCCAGCAGTGGACTAGCGGGCCCCACAGATACGCAGTATTTT
length: 14; V: TRBV19; D: TRBD1; J: TRBJ2-5; size: -; CDR3: CASRRTGGQETQYF; DNA: TGTGCCAGTAGAAGGACAGGTGGTCAAGAGACCCAGTACTTC
length: 13; V: TRBV12-3/TRBV12-4; D: -; J: TRBJ1-1; size: -; CDR3: CASSLYRDSEAFF; DNA: TGTGCCAGCAGTTTATACCGTGACAGCGAAGCTTTCTTT
length: 14; V: TRBV2; D: -; J: TRBJ1-2; size: -; CDR3: CASSRVGNTYGYTF; DNA: TGTGCCAGCAGTCGAGTCGGGAACACGTATGGCTACACCTTC
length: 16; V: TRBV11-2; D: -; J: TRBJ2-7; size: -; CDR3: CASSLGQTLILYEQYF; DNA: TGTGCCAGCAGCTTAGGACAGACCCTTATCCTCTACGAGCAGTACTTC
length: 13; V: TRBV29-1; D: -; J: TRBJ1-1; size: -; CDR3: CSVDWGRGTEAFF; DNA: TGCAGCGTTGACTGGGGCAGGGGCACTGAAGCTTTCTTT
length: 14; V: TRBV28; D: TRBD1; J: TRBJ1-3; size: once; CDR3: CASSWDRIGNTIYF; DNA: TGTGCCAGCAGTTGGGACAGAATCGGAAACACCATATATTTT
length: 18; V: TRBV30; D: TRBD2; J: TRBJ2-7; size: -; CDR3: CAWSITRTSGRAEYEQYF; DNA: TGTGCCTGGAGTATCACCAGGACTAGCGGGAGGGCCGAGTACGAGCAGTACTTC
length: 18; V: TRBV19; D: TRBD2; J: TRBJ2-2; size: -; CDR3: CASSIFNQGLAGAGELFF; DNA: TGTGCCAGTAGTATATTTAATCAGGGACTAGCGGGAGCCGGGGAGCTGTTTTTT
length: 14; V: TRBV9; D: -; J: TRBJ1-4; size: once; CDR3: CASSVGGIYEKLFF; DNA: TGTGCCAGCAGTGTCGGCGGAATCTATGAAAAACTGTTTTTT
length: 14; V: TRBV19; D: TRBD1; J: TRBJ1-2; size: -; CDR3: CASSIVGGQMGYTF; DNA: TGTGCCAGTAGTATAGTAGGGGGACAGATGGGCTACACCTTC
length: 15; V: TRBV4-1; D: -; J: TRBJ1-4; size: -; CDR3: CARSRRGIANEKLFF; DNA: TGCGCCCGCAGCCGGCGGGGTATTGCTAATGAAAAACTGTTTTTT
length: 16; V: TRBV4-1; D: -; J: TRBJ2-7; size: -; CDR3: CASSLGGAPSSYEQYF; DNA: TGCGCCAGCAGCCTGGGGGGAGCGCCGAGCTCCTACGAGCAGTACTTC
length: 14; V: TRBV29-1; D: TRBD1; J: TRBJ2-1; size: -; CDR3: CSVELRLDRGEQFF; DNA: TGCAGCGTTGAGCTCCGGTTGGACAGGGGAGAGCAGTTCTTC
length: 14; V: TRBV10-3; D: TRBD1; J: TRBJ1-5; size: -; CDR3: CAISDGTGDQPQHF; DNA: TGTGCCATCAGTGATGGGACAGGGGATCAGCCCCAGCATTTT
length: 16; V: TRBV24-1; D: TRBD2; J: TRBJ2-1; size: -; CDR3: CATSDPGLAGRDEQFF; DNA: TGTGCCACCAGTGACCCGGGACTAGCGGGAAGGGATGAGCAGTTCTTC
length: 16; V: TRBV25-1; D: -; J: TRBJ1-1; size: -; CDR3: CASSEYGDTMNTEAFF; DNA: TGTGCCAGCAGTGAATATGGGGACACGATGAACACTGAAGCTTTCTTT
length: 12; V: TRBV14; D: TRBD1; J: TRBJ2-5; size: once; CDR3: CASSLRGETQYF; DNA: TGTGCCAGCAGCCTCAGGGGGGAGACCCAGTACTTC
length: 17; V: TRBV5-6; D: TRBD2; J: TRBJ2-2; size: -; CDR3: CASSWGGLAANTGELFF; DNA: TGTGCCAGCAGCTGGGGAGGGCTAGCGGCGAACACCGGGGAGCTGTTTTTT
length: 15; V: TRBV5-1; D: -; J: TRBJ1-4; size: -; CDR3: CASSFGTPEDEKLFF; DNA: TGCGCCAGCAGCTTTGGGACACCCGAAGATGAAAAACTGTTTTTT
length: 16; V: TRBV6-2/TRBV6-3; D: TRBD2; J: TRBJ2-1; size: -; CDR3: CASSYSIAGPYNEQFF; DNA: TGTGCCAGCAGTTACTCTATAGCGGGACCCTACAATGAGCAGTTCTTC